The rows below give T cell receptor beta chains drawn from one sample of a study of blood T cell repertoires in COVID-19. Only in-frame clones appear in the TCRdb table, and some are missing; sequencing was by immunoSEQ multiplex PCR. The table records 300,000 to 350,000 clones, about nine tenths of them present only once. The specimen sequenced was peripheral blood. These receptors were obtained from a young woman with COVID-19, enrolled during active disease. Each CDR3 is given with its conserved first and last residue. Each record gives: J gene, D gene, clone size, V gene, CDR3 protein, CDR3 DNA. D genes are given only for firm matches. A clone size is listed for some rows: how often the clone was seen (once, few, many), or a class if it is expanded.

>TRBJ1-4|NA|NA|TRBV11-2
CASSLDRDEKLFF
TGTGCCAGCAGCTTAGACAGGGATGAAAAACTGTTTTTT
>TRBJ2-1|NA|NA|TRBV18
CASSSGTLAFF
TGTGCCAGCTCCTCCGGGACACTGGCGTTCTTC
>TRBJ2-1|TRBD2|NA|TRBV14
CASSPPRREGNNEQFF
TGTGCCAGCAGCCCCCCACGGCGGGAGGGGAACAATGAGCAGTTCTTC
>TRBJ2-6|NA|NA|TRBV28
CASSFILGFDRRPRSGANVLTF
TGTGCCAGCAGTTTTATCCTAGGATTTGACCGGAGACCGAGGTCTGGGGCCAACGTCCTGACTTTC
>TRBJ2-1|NA|once|TRBV7-8
CASSLSFAYNEQFF
TGTGCCAGCAGCTTATCCTTTGCCTACAATGAGCAGTTCTTC
>TRBJ1-4|TRBD1|NA|TRBV2
CASSLKTGQPNEKLFF
TGTGCCAGCAGCCTAAAAACGGGACAGCCTAATGAAAAACTGTTTTTT
>TRBJ2-1|TRBD2|NA|TRBV5-1
CASSPEPGLAGYNEQFF
TGCGCCAGCAGCCCCGAACCGGGACTAGCGGGTTACAATGAGCAGTTCTTC
>TRBJ2-3|NA|NA|TRBV6-6
CASSYVGADTQYF
TGTGCCAGCAGTTACGTAGGGGCCGATACGCAGTATTTT
>TRBJ2-3|TRBD2|NA|TRBV7-3
CASSLGLAETDTQYF
TGTGCCAGCAGCTTGGGACTAGCGGAGACAGATACGCAGTATTTT
>TRBJ1-4|TRBD1|NA|TRBV6-5
CASSYSIGQGTEKLFF
TGTGCCAGCAGTTACTCGATCGGACAGGGAACTGAAAAACTGTTTTTT
>TRBJ1-1|NA|NA|TRBV11-2
CASLAQGGNTEAFF
TGTGCCAGCCTAGCCCAGGGAGGGAACACTGAAGCTTTCTTT
>TRBJ1-1|NA|NA|TRBV28
CASSLIPKNTEAFF
TGTGCCAGCAGTTTAATCCCCAAGAACACTGAAGCTTTCTTT
>TRBJ2-1|TRBD2|NA|TRBV4-1
CASSQKGLAGGIYNEQFF
TGCGCCAGCAGCCAAAAGGGACTAGCGGGAGGGATCTACAATGAGCAGTTCTTC
>TRBJ2-3|TRBD2|once|TRBV11-2
CASSPRGGEKTDTQYF
TGTGCCAGCAGCCCTCGGGGGGGGGAGAAGACAGATACGCAGTATTTT
>TRBJ2-4|NA|NA|TRBV3-1/TRBV3-2
CASSRGPGADIQYF
TGTGCCAGCAGCCGCGGCCCGGGAGCGGACATTCAGTACTTC
>TRBJ1-1|NA|NA|TRBV6-5
CASSIGEETEAFF
TGTGCCAGCAGTATAGGGGAGGAAACTGAAGCTTTCTTT
>TRBJ1-2|TRBD1|NA|TRBV27
CASSSRGTGDGYTF
TGTGCCAGCAGTTCTCGAGGGACAGGGGATGGCTACACCTTC
>TRBJ1-5|TRBD1|NA|TRBV14
CASSRDRDRAQPQHF
TGTGCCAGCAGCCGTGACCGGGACAGGGCCCAGCCCCAGCATTTT
>TRBJ1-3|NA|NA|TRBV18
CASSPEGSGNTIYF
TGTGCCAGCTCACCAGAGGGCTCTGGAAACACCATATATTTT
>TRBJ2-7|TRBD2|NA|TRBV4-2
CASSQVGTSGYEQYF
TGTGCCAGCAGCCAAGTGGGGACTAGCGGCTACGAGCAGTACTTC
>TRBJ2-1|NA|NA|TRBV5-4
CASSYRQLTHNEQFF
TGTGCCAGCAGCTACCGACAGCTTACACACAATGAGCAGTTCTTC
>TRBJ2-2|NA|NA|TRBV5-1
CASSLEGQRRNTGELFF
TGCGCCAGCAGCTTGGAGGGCCAGCGGCGGAACACCGGGGAGCTGTTTTTT
>TRBJ1-5|TRBD1|once|TRBV5-8
CASSPGQGPSQPQHF
TGTGCCAGCAGTCCCGGACAGGGGCCGAGCCAGCCCCAGCATTTT
>TRBJ2-2|NA|NA|TRBV6-5
CASSHYGELFF
TGTGCCAGCAGCCACTACGGGGAGCTGTTTTTT
>TRBJ1-2|TRBD1|NA|TRBV2
CAGREDRANYGYTF
TGTGCCGGACGTGAGGACAGGGCCAACTATGGCTACACCTTC
>TRBJ1-3|NA|NA|TRBV9
CASSNNRDSGNTIYF
TGTGCCAGCAGCAACAACAGGGACTCTGGAAACACCATATATTTT
>TRBJ2-7|TRBD1|NA|TRBV6-1
CASSEPDRARGEQYF
TGTGCCAGCAGTGAACCTGACAGGGCCCGGGGCGAGCAGTACTTC
>TRBJ1-1|NA|NA|TRBV2
CASIGTNINTEAFF
TGTGCCAGCATAGGGACAAATATAAACACTGAAGCTTTCTTT
>TRBJ1-4|NA|NA|TRBV7-9
CASSLKGAPNEKLFF
TGTGCCAGCAGCTTAAAAGGGGCCCCCAATGAAAAACTGTTTTTT
>TRBJ1-6|NA|NA|TRBV27
CASSVPPGDSPLHF
TGTGCCAGCAGTGTCCCCCCAGGGGATTCACCCCTCCACTTT
>TRBJ1-1|TRBD1|NA|TRBV28
CASSIGQGVNTEAFF
TGTGCCAGCAGTATCGGACAGGGGGTTAATACTGAAGCTTTCTTT
>TRBJ1-2|NA|NA|TRBV6-1
CASSEGDSYYGYTF
TGTGCCAGCAGTGAAGGCGACAGCTACTATGGCTACACCTTC
>TRBJ1-1|TRBD1|few|TRBV19
CASSPSDRGRTEAFF
TGTGCCAGTAGTCCGTCAGACAGGGGACGCACTGAAGCTTTCTTT
>TRBJ2-3|NA|NA|TRBV7-8
CASTPVTGGVGTDTQYF
TGTGCCAGCACCCCCGTCACGGGGGGCGTCGGCACAGATACGCAGTATTTT